This TCR beta chain was sequenced for a study of T cells in Graves' hyperthyroidism and ophthalmopathy. Study-wide points: A median about 6.2 months before onset, the model predicted ophthalmopathy. Most thyroid clonotypes expanded above 0.001 appeared in blood too.

This clonotype was seen repeatedly, ten times or more. The antigen is unknown. Clinicians diagnosed patients from clinical symptoms, serum thyroxine and TRAb, thyroid ultrasound and orbital computed tomography. The V end was cut by 4 bases, the J end by 1 base, with 11 bases between. CDR3 length equals 13 residues. Looked up from germline, CDR1 is SQVTM and CDR2 is ANQGSEA. RNA transcripts yielded amplified TCR beta CDR3 regions. The primer set for the first-round RT-PCR of the TCR CDR3 was HTBI. MiXCR, run by TCRdb on the multiplex PCR reads, gives a single entry per CDR3 protein. Here the sample spans about 840,000 distinct CDR3 sequences, roughly 40% being singletons.

The J gene is TRBJ2-7, the V gene TRBV29-1; D uncertain. The receptor was derived from a man younger than 30 with Graves' hyperthyroidism. The sequenced sample was blood. Here the CDR3 reads CSVVGLGSYEQYF. In DNA, the CDR3 is TGCAGCGTTGTAGGGCTTGGGTCCTACGAGCAGTACTTC.